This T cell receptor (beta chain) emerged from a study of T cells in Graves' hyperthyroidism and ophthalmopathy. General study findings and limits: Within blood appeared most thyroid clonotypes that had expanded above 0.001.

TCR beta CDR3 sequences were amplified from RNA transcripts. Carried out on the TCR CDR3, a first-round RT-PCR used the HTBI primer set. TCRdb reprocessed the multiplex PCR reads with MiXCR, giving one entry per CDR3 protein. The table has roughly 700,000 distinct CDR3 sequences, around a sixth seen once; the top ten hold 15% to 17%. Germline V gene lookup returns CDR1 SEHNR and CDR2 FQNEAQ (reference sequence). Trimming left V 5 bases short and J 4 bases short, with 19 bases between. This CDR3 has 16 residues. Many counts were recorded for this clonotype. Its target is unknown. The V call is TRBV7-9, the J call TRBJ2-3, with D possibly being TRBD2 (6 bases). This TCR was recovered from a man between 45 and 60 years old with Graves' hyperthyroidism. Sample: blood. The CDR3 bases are TGTGCCAGCAGCCCCCGACAGTCCGTAGCGGCAGATACGCAGTATTTT. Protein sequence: CASSPRQSVAADTQYF.